This T cell receptor beta chain was recorded in a study of blood T cell repertoires in COVID-19. Study details: The samples span acute and convalescent COVID-19 from the United States, Italy and Spain.

The repertoire was sequenced with immunoSEQ multiplex PCR; TCRdb's copy has only in-frame clones and lacks some. The sample shows roughly 250,000 clones, roughly 91% of them seen only once. CDR1 SGDLS and CDR2 YYNGEE come from the germline V gene. CDR3 length equals 16 residues. With 2 bases removed from V and 6 bases from J, the gap between germline ends came to 20 bases. Sequenced sample: PBMCs or T cells enriched from blood (not recorded which). The chain links TRBV9 to TRBJ1-1; D may be TRBD1 (6 bases). This TCR was recovered from a woman aged 40 to 49 with acute COVID-19. CDR3 sequence reads: CASSVEGDSPFAEAFF. CDR3 DNA: TGTGCCAGCAGCGTCGAGGGGGATAGCCCATTTGCTGAAGCTTTCTTT.